These 4 T cell receptor beta chains were all obtained from the same sample, sequenced in a study of T cell repertoires in cytomegalovirus infection. TCRdb re-called the reads with MiXCR, one entry per CDR3 protein. This sample has around 300,000 distinct CDR3 sequences, with around 25% found just once. For these receptors, no antigen is known. This specimen consisted of cultured PBMCs, obtained from culture after CMV antigen stimulation. The receptors come from a human donor in good health (CMV status not recorded). Some clones in this sample may be carry-over from other donors' samples.

This clonotype was observed a few times. The CDR3 DNA follows: TGTGCCAGCAGCTTTGACTTCAGTGGAAACACCATATATTTT. This encodes CASSFDFSGNTIYF. The chain joins TRBV7-6 to TRBJ1-3; D gene unclear. Looked up from germline, CDR1 is SGHVS and CDR2 is FNYEAQ. The V and J ends lost 3 bases and 3 bases respectively, with 9 bases between them. The CDR3 has 14 residues.

A few counts support this clonotype. This chain links TRBV14 with TRBJ2-3; D not certain. From germline, CDR1 is SGHDN and CDR2 FVKESK. The ends were cut back, 0 bases at V and 7 bases at J, with 8 bases in the middle. This CDR3 contains 13 residues. Written as DNA, the CDR3 is TGTGCCAGCAGCCAAGATCCCCCCTATACGCAGTATTTT. Translating it yields CASSQDPPYTQYF.

The J gene is TRBJ2-3, the V gene TRBV7-9; D is possibly TRBD1 (7 bases). Trimming cost V 4 bases and J 2 bases, with 13 bases left between them. Germline values: CDR1 SEHNR, CDR2 FQNEAQ (reference sequence). The CDR3 covers 15 residues. The CDR3 reads CASSWGDSNTDTQYF. The DNA for the CDR3 is TGTGCCAGCAGCTGGGGGGACAGTAACACAGATACGCAGTATTTT.

V is TRBV28 and J is TRBJ2-5, with 9 bases matching TRBD1. The CDR3 consists of 14 residues. The germline V gene encodes CDR1 MDHEN and CDR2 SYDVKM. V dropped 7 bases and J dropped 5; count of bases not matched to a gene: 8. The CDR3 region is CASTDRGGGETQYF. As DNA, the CDR3 is TGTGCCAGCACGGACAGGGGAGGAGGGGAGACCCAGTACTTC. The full variable domain, completed using reference TRBV28 and TRBJ2-5, is DVKVTQSSRYLVKRTGEKVFLECVQDMDHENMFWYRQDPGLGLRLIYFSYDVKMKEKGDIPEGYSVSREKKERFSLILESASTNQTSMYLCASTDRGGGETQYFGPGTRLLVL.